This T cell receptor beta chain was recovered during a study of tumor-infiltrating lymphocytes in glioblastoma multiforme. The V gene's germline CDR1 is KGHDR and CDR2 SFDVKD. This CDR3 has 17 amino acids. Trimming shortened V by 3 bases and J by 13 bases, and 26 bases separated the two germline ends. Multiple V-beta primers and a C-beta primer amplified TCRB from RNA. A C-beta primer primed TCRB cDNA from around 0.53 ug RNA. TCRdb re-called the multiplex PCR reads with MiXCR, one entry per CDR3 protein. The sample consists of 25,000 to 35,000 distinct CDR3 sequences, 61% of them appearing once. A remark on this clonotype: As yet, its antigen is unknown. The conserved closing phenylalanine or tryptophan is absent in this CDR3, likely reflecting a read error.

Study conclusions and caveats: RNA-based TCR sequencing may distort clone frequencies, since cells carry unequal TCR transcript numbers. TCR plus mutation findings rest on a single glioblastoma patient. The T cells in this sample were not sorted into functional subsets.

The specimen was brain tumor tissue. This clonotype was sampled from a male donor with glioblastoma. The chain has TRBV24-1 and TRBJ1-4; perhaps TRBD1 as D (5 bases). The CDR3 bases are TGTGCCACCAGTGATCGTGACAGAATAATAATAATGAAAAGACTGTTTTCT. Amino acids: CATSDRDRIIIMKRLFS.